This T cell receptor (beta chain) was captured in a study of control samples from healthy donors and cancer patients. Trimming removed 5 bases from V and 2 bases from J, with 16 bases in between. Germline V gene lookup returns CDR1 SGHVS and CDR2 FQNEAQ. CDR3 length: 15 amino acids. In its sample, this clone was seen many times. The table came from immunoSEQ multiplex PCR; TCRdb's copy has only in-frame clones and leaves some out. This table holds 150,000 to 200,000 clones, 90% to 95% found once. The sample comprised blood. The chain links TRBV7-8 to TRBJ2-7; TRBD2 is a possible D gene (5 bases). This receptor was identified in a man aged 30 to 39 in good health. Written as DNA, the CDR3 is TGTGCCAGCAGCCCAGCCTTCCGGGAAACCTACGAGCAGTACTTC. Translated: CASSPAFRETYEQYF.